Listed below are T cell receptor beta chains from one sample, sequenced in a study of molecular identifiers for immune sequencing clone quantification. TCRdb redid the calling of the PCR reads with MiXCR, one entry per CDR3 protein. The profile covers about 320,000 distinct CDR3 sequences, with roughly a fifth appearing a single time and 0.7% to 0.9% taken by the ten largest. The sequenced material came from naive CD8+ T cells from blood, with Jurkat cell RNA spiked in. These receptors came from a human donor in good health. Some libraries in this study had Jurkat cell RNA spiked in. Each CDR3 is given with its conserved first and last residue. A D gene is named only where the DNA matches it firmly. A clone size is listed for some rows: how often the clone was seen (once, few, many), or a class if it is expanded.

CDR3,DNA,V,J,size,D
CASSLLSGFGELFF,TGCGCCAGCAGCTTGCTGTCCGGTTTCGGGGAGCTGTTTTTT,TRBV5-1,TRBJ2-2,many,-
CASSGVPGQAYEQYF,TGCGCCAGCAGCGGGGTCCCGGGGCAGGCGTACGAGCAGTACTTC,TRBV5-1,TRBJ2-7,-,-
CASSEVSYSNQPQHF,TGTGCCAGCAGTGAAGTCAGTTATAGCAATCAGCCCCAGCATTTT,TRBV6-1,TRBJ1-5,many,-
CASSLGRGFANTGELFF,TGTGCCAGCAGCTTGGGGAGGGGATTTGCGAACACCGGGGAGCTGTTTTTT,TRBV5-5,TRBJ2-2,many,-
CAWSVTGMNTEAFF,TGTGCCTGGAGTGTAACAGGCATGAACACTGAAGCTTTCTTT,TRBV30,TRBJ1-1,many,-
CASSEPNEETQYF,TGTGCCAGCAGTGAACCCAACGAAGAGACCCAGTACTTC,TRBV25-1,TRBJ2-5,many,-
CATSDPREGYEQHF,TGTGCCACCAGTGATCCGCGGGAGGGGTACGAGCAGCACTTC,TRBV24-1,TRBJ2-7,-,TRBD2
CASCDRDNYGYTF,TGTGCCAGCTGTGACAGGGACAACTATGGCTACACCTTC,TRBV6-1,TRBJ1-2,-,TRBD1
CASSDVIGSTEAFF,TGTGCCAGCAGTGACGTGATCGGGTCCACTGAAGCTTTCTTT,TRBV6-4,TRBJ1-1,-,-
CASSFLAGERYEQYF,TGTGCCAGCAGTTTCCTGGCGGGAGAAAGGTACGAGCAGTACTTC,TRBV27,TRBJ2-7,-,TRBD2
CASSQEAPRYHEQYF,TGCGCCAGCAGCCAAGAGGCCCCACGGTACCACGAGCAGTACTTC,TRBV4-1,TRBJ2-7,-,-
CASSRRRGGPTNEKLFF,TGTGCCAGCAGCCGACGTCGTGGCGGGCCCACTAATGAAAAACTGTTTTTT,TRBV3-1,TRBJ1-4,-,-
CASSPEDRGMNQPQHF,TGCGCCAGCAGCCCGGAGGACAGGGGCATGAATCAGCCCCAGCATTTT,TRBV4-1,TRBJ1-5,many,TRBD1
CASSPSKVGLAFDEQFF,TGTGCCAGCAGCCCCTCGAAGGTCGGACTAGCGTTCGATGAGCAGTTCTTC,TRBV3-1,TRBJ2-1,-,TRBD2
CSAEGGGGGAIRADTQYF,TGCAGTGCTGAAGGGGGGGGGGGGGGGGCGATTAGGGCAGATACGCAGTATTTT,TRBV20-1,TRBJ2-3,-,-
CASSQLQGGEQYF,TGCGCCAGCAGCCAACTCCAGGGGGGCGAGCAGTACTTC,TRBV4-3,TRBJ2-7,many,-
CASSPGARLYEQYF,TGTGCCAGCAGCCCCGGGGCACGGCTATACGAGCAGTACTTC,TRBV7-9,TRBJ2-7,many,-
CASSPSRRDRDLDEQFF,TGTGCCAGCAGCCCCTCACGCAGGGACAGGGATTTGGATGAGCAGTTCTTC,TRBV9,TRBJ2-1,many,TRBD1
CASSLNVGYEQYF,TGTGCCAGCAGTCTAAACGTCGGATACGAGCAGTACTTC,TRBV12-3/TRBV12-4,TRBJ2-7,few,-
CSATGTSGIVGYEQYF,TGCAGTGCTACCGGGACTAGCGGGATAGTGGGCTACGAGCAGTACTTC,TRBV20-1,TRBJ2-7,few,TRBD2
CASSFQLADSGANVLTF,TGTGCCAGCAGTTTTCAACTAGCGGACTCTGGGGCCAACGTCCTGACTTTC,TRBV12-3/TRBV12-4,TRBJ2-6,many,TRBD2
CASSPGGGLAKNIQYF,TGTGCCAGCAGCCCTGGAGGGGGTCTAGCCAAAAACATTCAGTACTTC,TRBV9,TRBJ2-4,many,-